This T cell receptor beta chain was documented in a study of blood T cell repertoires in COVID-19. Across the study: The United States, Italy and Spain supplied acute and convalescent COVID-19 samples. PBMCs, B-cell-depleted T cells, or T cells provided the cDNA or gDNA that made up the material.

In the authors' workflow: It was from reference gene primer amplification that nucleated cell counts were estimated. The table came from immunoSEQ multiplex PCR; TCRdb's copy has only in-frame clones and leaves some out. V and J calls and clone size come straight from that table; D and trimming were deduced from the DNA. The sample lists some 220,000 clones, 80% to 85% occurring once. CDR3 size: 13 residues. Germline CDR1 LNHDA, CDR2 SQIVND (reference sequence). Trimming shortened V by 3 bases and J by 6 bases, and 11 bases separated the two germline ends. The specimen was peripheral blood. The V and J genes are TRBV19 and TRBJ1-1; D call uncertain. The TCR sequence derives from a woman aged 55 to 70 with acute or convalescent COVID-19. Here the CDR3 DNA reads TGTGCCAGTAGTATCGGGGTAGTGGCTGAAGCTTTCTTT. It specifies CASSIGVVAEAFF.